This TCR beta chain was captured by sequencing in a study of graft-versus-host responses after intestinal transplantation. Using immunoSEQ multiplex PCR, the repertoire was profiled, and TCRdb retains in-frame clones only, with some absent. Of tens of thousands of clones listed, around nine tenths are singletons. The V gene end was trimmed by 7 bases and the J gene end by 4 bases; junction bases not matched to a gene: 11. This CDR3 has 15 residues. Germline V gene data show CDR1 as SNHLY and CDR2 as FYNNEI. The chain joins TRBV2 to TRBJ1-2; TRBD1 agrees at 8 bases. The clonotype originates from a human patient who received an intestinal transplant, so some T cells may come from the graft donor. Here the sequenced sample was PBMCs, taken 26 days after transplant. For the CDR3, the DNA is TGTGCCAGCACCCTGACAGGGGAGGCTTTCTATGGCTACACCTTC. It is translated as CASTLTGEAFYGYTF.